This T cell receptor beta chain stems from a study of T cell responses to AZD1222 COVID-19 vaccine. Sequencing used immunoSEQ multiplex PCR; TCRdb keeps in-frame clones, though not all of them. The sample includes 180,000 or so clones, around 94% of them seen just once. Germline CDR1 reads ENHRY; CDR2 reads SYGVKD. This CDR3 is 12 amino acids long. The germline V and J ends were trimmed by 11 bases and 4 bases, with 12 bases remaining between them. The V and J genes are TRBV10-3 and TRBJ1-5; D is uncertain. Sequenced here: peripheral blood, sampled on day 0 of AZD1222 vaccination. The sequence came from an adult in good health. The CDR3 nucleotides are TGTGCCGCTCGCGAGGCAAATCAGCCCCAGCATTTT. It encodes CAAREANQPQHF.